This entry features one T cell receptor (beta chain) sequence. This clonotype appeared a single time. Its antigen remains undetermined. One base away there is no much larger clone; base qualities are not given. This sample is part of a study of blood T cells in healthy people across ages (dated by TCRdb to 2014 to 2015). Turning to the overall study: Template switching captured roughly one uniquely barcoded TCR beta cDNA molecule per two T cells in model experiments. To track age-related changes in TCR beta repertoire diversity, the study relied on deep sequencing normalized with unique cDNA molecular identifiers. The donors were split into four age groups: young (average roughly 15 years), middle-aged (about 40), aged (62) and long-lived (more than 80). The study analyzed two additional independent replicas of 1 million unique cDNA reads from the same blood draw for two donors, one aged 18 to 30 and one aged 80 or older. The paper as a whole reports these results and caveats: The CMV infection status of donors was not known, potentially confounding age-related changes in expanded clonotypes. There was a strong correlation between observed TCR beta diversity and the percentage of naive T cells measured by flow cytometry. Estimates of total diversity from one million sequenced T cells were regarded as lower bounds and underestimates. The long-lived group showed more naive CD4+ T cells, fewer expanded clones and increased TCR diversity than the aged group, suggesting age selection. Because profiling used bulk unsorted PBMCs, naive and antigen-experienced compartments could not be compared conclusively. Observed TCR beta diversity per million T cells fell roughly linearly with age, and a significant reduction was already apparent by age around 39.

Systemically healthy Caucasian individuals from Russia, about 38 in total and aged roughly 6 to 95 years, were included as donors. About 10 milliliters of peripheral blood were drawn from each donor into EDTA-treated Vacutainer tubes. Ficoll-Paque density-gradient centrifugation was used to isolate PBMCs, with at least 7 million per sample. Trizol reagent was used to extract total RNA from the PBMCs, yielding at least 5.5 micrograms per sample. The percentages of naive CD45RAhigh/CD27high T cells were determined by flow cytometry on a PBMC aliquot from every donor. V drops 8 bases and J drops 3 bases, leaving 19 bases in between. Reading the germline V gene gives CDR1 MNHEY and CDR2 SVGAGI. Reading from cysteine to phenylalanine, the CDR3 counts 15 amino acids. Only CDR3 DNA remains: 45 bases, in frame from the first base. Libraries were built with 5' RACE. Instrument on record: Illumina HiSeq 2500. A second roughly 6 to 12 cycle PCR used a sample-barcoded 5' primer and a J-beta primer mix. A unique molecular identifier was introduced onto each TCR beta cDNA molecule by a template-switch 5' adaptor carrying 12 random nucleotides. Each sample yielded at least 3 million CDR3-containing paired-end reads. All of the RNA was converted into first-strand cDNA using the Mint cDNA synthesis kit, with a TRBC-specific oligonucleotide serving as the primer. After uracil-DNA glycosylase treatment, a first 18-cycle PCR used universal primers M1SS and BC2_uni_R on all cDNA. Concerning the study's data processing: For normalization, 1 million high-quality reads, each with a distinct molecular identifier, were randomly selected from each sample. Reads sharing molecular identifiers were discarded rather than binned into consensus sequences. MiTCR, run with a Q25 quality threshold and the strictest error-elimination algorithm, handled CDR3 identification, clonotype clustering and error correction. Lower-bound total TCR beta diversity was estimated with a nonparametric unseen species model using Euler transformation. TCRdb trimmed the raw reads at Q25, called clones with MiXCR and kept productive beta chains. Each CDR3 protein gets just one entry, which takes the most common genes and DNA from the rows behind it. TCRdb's processing, not the study's, gives the V and J calls here. In this sample the table shows roughly 1 million distinct CDR3 sequences, around 27% of which occur a single time. Jointly, the top ten make up about 0.69% of the sample.

The same data also contributed to another study, on T cells of mothers and their children. The second investigation adds: Nine systemically healthy Caucasian individuals served as donors, namely three mothers together with their six children. cDNA synthesis used all of the extracted RNA, with roughly 1.5 ug of RNA in each 15 ul reaction. In the second PCR, the M1S primer added sample barcodes and 2-4 random nucleotides. Over 9 million TCR beta CDR3 reads were obtained for each mother, and 2.5 million to 3 million reads were obtained for each child. In both related and unrelated pairs, thymic selection shapes the output of TCR recombination in a similar way, with inherited differences having only a minor effect. Normalized repertoire overlap was always slightly but never significantly higher in related than unrelated mother-child pairs. With a sensitivity of approximately 93 clones per million clonotypes, no persistent microchimeric T cell clones were detected. Deep NGS was used in the study to compare the TCR beta repertoires of mothers and children and to look for features that separate related mother-child pairs from unrelated individuals. On average, the children were around 11 +/- 4 years old, while the mothers were approximately 41 +/- 4 years old. Libraries were sequenced on Illumina HiSeq 2000 with 100+100 nt paired-end reads after adapter ligation with NEBNext reagents. Mother and child libraries were prepared a month apart and sequenced in separate runs to prevent cross-contamination. Each donor had between about 500,000 and 2,300,000 distinct TCR beta clonotypes identified. Naive TCR beta clonotypes were estimated from low-frequency clonotypes matched to each donor's FACS-determined naive share, without sorting.

Material: blood. The clonotype was recovered from a girl aged 2 to 10 in good health. This chain joins TRBV6-5 to TRBJ1-1; a tentative D call is TRBD1 (5 bases match). In nucleotide form, the sequence is TGTGCCAGCTCCACGTATGGGGCGTCTGACACTGAAGCTTTCTTT. Translated, it gives CASSTYGASDTEAFF.